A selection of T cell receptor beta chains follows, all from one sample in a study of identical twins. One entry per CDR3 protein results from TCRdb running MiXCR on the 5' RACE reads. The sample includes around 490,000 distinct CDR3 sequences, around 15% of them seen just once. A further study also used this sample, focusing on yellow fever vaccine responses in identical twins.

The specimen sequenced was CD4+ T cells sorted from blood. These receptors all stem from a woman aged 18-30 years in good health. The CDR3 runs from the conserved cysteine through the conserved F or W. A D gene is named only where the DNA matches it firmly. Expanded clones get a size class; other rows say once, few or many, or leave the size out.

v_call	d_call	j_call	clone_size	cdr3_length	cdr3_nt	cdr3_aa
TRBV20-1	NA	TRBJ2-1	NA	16	TGCAGTGCTAGAGGTGTATTAGGAGAGGCCTACAATGAGCAGTTCTTC	CSARGVLGEAYNEQFF
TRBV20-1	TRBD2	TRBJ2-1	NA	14	TGCAGTGTCCCAGAGTTGACTAGCGCGAGGACGCAGTTCTTC	CSVPELTSARTQFF
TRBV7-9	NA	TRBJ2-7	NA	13	TGTGCCAGCAGCTTAAGTGGAATCTACGAGCAGTACTTC	CASSLSGIYEQYF
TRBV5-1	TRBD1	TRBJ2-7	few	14	TGCGCCAGCAGATCGGACAGGAGCTCCTACGAGCAGTACTTC	CASRSDRSSYEQYF
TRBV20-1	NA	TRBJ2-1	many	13	TGCAGTGCTAGATCCCCCCCCTACAATGAGCAGTTCTTC	CSARSPPYNEQFF
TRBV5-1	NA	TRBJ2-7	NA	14	TGCGCCAGCAGCTTGGGACAACATACCTACGAGCAGTACTTC	CASSLGQHTYEQYF
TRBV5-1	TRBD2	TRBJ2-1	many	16	TGCGCCAGCAGCTTGGGTCTAGCGGGAGCGTCGAATGAGCAGTTCTTC	CASSLGLAGASNEQFF
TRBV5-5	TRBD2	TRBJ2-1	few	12	TGTGCCAGCAGCTTGGATCTGGCTAGCGGGGTTTTC	CASSLDLASGVF
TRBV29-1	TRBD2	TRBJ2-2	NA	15	TGCAGCGTCGCCTCGGGACTAGCGGGGTCCGGGGAGCTGTTTTTT	CSVASGLAGSGELFF
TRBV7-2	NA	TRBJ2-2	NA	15	TGTGCCAGCAGCTTAGTCAGGGCTGTCACCGGGGAGCTGTTTTTT	CASSLVRAVTGELFF
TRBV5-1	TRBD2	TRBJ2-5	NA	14	TGCGCCAGCAGCCCCCGTAGCGGGCAAGAGACCCAGTACTTC	CASSPRSGQETQYF
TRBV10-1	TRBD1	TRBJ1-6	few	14	TGCGCCAGCAGCTGGACAGGTCGGAATTCACCCCTCCACTTT	CASSWTGRNSPLHF
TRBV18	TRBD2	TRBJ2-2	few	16	TGTGCCAGCTCACCCGCGAGCGGGAAGAACACCGGGGAGCTGTTTTTT	CASSPASGKNTGELFF
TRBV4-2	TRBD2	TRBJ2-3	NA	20	TGTGCCAGCCCCCCCCTCGGGCGGGAGGCCAAATACCGGTGCACAGATACGCAGTATTTT	CASPPLGREAKYRCTDTQYF
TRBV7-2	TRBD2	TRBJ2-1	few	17	TGTGCCAGCAGCCCTCGACTAGCGGGGTGGTCCTACAATGAGCAGTTCTTC	CASSPRLAGWSYNEQFF
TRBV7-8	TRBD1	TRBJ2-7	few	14	TGTGCCAGCAGCCTAGCACAGGGGGCGCGTGAGCAGTACTTC	CASSLAQGAREQYF
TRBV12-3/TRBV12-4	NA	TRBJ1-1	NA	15	TGTGCCAGCAGTCCCCTCCGCGATATGAACACTGAAGCTTTCTTT	CASSPLRDMNTEAFF
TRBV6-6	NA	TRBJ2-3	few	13	TGTGCCAGCAGTGCGCTAGGGGTGGATACGCAGTATTTT	CASSALGVDTQYF
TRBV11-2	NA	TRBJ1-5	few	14	TGTGCCAGCAGCTCCTACGGGGGGAATCAGCCCCAGCATTTT	CASSSYGGNQPQHF
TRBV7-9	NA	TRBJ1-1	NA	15	TGTGCCAGCAACCCCACGGCGGCAGGATTCGCTGAAGCTTTCTTT	CASNPTAAGFAEAFF
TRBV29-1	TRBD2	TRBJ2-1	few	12	TGCAGCTTTGAGCGGGACGGCAATGAGCAGTTCTTC	CSFERDGNEQFF
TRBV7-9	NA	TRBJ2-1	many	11	TGTGCCAGCAGTTCGCACAATGAGCAGTTCTTC	CASSSHNEQFF